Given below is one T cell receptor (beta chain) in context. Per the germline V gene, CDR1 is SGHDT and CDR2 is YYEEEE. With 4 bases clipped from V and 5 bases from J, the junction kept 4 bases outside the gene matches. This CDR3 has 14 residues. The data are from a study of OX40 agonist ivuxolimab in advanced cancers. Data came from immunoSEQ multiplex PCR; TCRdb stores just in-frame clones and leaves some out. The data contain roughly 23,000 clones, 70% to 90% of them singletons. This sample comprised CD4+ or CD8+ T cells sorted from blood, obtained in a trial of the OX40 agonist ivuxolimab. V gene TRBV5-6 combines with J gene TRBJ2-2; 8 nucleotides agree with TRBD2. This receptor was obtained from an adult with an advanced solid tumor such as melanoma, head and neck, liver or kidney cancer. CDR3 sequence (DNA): TGTGCCAGCAGCACGGGAGGGCGGACCGGGGAGCTGTTTTTT. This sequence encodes CASSTGGRTGELFF.